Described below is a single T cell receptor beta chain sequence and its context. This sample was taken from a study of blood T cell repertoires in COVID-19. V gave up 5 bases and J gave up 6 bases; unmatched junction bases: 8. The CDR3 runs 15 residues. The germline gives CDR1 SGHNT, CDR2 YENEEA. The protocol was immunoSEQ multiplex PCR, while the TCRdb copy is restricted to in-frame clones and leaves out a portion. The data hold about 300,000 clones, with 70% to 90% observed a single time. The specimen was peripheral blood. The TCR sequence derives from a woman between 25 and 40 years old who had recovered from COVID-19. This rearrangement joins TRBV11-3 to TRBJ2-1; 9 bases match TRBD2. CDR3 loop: CASSLSGGASNEQFF. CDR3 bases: TGTGCCAGCAGCCTTAGCGGGGGCGCATCCAATGAGCAGTTCTTC.